This T cell receptor (beta chain) is from a study of blood T cells in healthy people across ages. In its sample, this clonotype was seen a few times. Losses at the gene ends were 5 bases for V and 3 bases for J; bases not matched to a gene: 13. The CDR3 is made up of 19 amino acids. Per germline, CDR1 SGHTA and CDR2 FQGTGA. PCR was performed a second time for about 7 to 11 cycles using a sample-barcoded 5' primer and a J-beta primer mix. TCRdb recomputed calls from the 5' RACE reads with MiXCR, one row per CDR3 protein. Seen here are about 570,000 distinct CDR3 sequences, 27% observed once, and the top ten hold around a sixth.

This chain links TRBV7-3 with TRBJ2-6, with 10 bases fitting TRBD2. The sequenced sample consisted of blood. This TCR was recovered from a woman in her 70s in good health. The CDR3 sequence: CASSPRPLAGYFGANVLTF. As DNA, the CDR3 is TGTGCCAGCAGCCCCCGCCCACTAGCGGGGTACTTTGGGGCCAACGTCCTGACTTTC.